The table lists the clone carrying this TCR delta chain with many counts. Its antigen remains unknown. The same CDR3 is also encoded by other DNA sequences in this sample. Germline assignment: CDR1 TVYSNPD and CDR2 GDNSRS (reference sequence). The CDR3 contains 16 residues. Germline trimming cut 0 bases from V and 0 bases from J; bases unmatched to any gene: 10. TCRdb repeated clone calling on the multiplex PCR reads with CATT. The sample records roughly 93,000 delta-chain clones, 1.4% being singletons. These data come from a study of γδ T cells in repeated Plasmodium falciparum infection. Regarding the study as a whole: The Malian cohort came from a small rural village of predominantly one ethnic group.

Gammadelta T cells were flow-sorted from PBMC into Vgamma9/Vdelta2+ and Vdelta2-negative populations for bulk analysis. V and J are TRDV3 and TRDJ1, with 7 bases fitting TRDD3. The sequenced sample was gamma-delta T cells from blood. The source of this sequence is a pool of human donors (malaria-infected and uninfected, not separated). CDR3 sequence: CAFSSGIMGYTDKLIF. The CDR3 DNA reads as TGTGCCTTTAGCTCGGGGATAATGGGGTACACCGATAAACTCATCTTT.